One sample yielded the 17 T cell receptor beta chains listed below, sequenced in a study of blood T cell repertoires in COVID-19. Here immunoSEQ multiplex PCR was the method, and the copy in TCRdb shows in-frame clones only, minus some. The table shows around 200,000 clones, with approximately 91% occurring only once. The material sequenced was peripheral blood. Receptors were obtained from a man aged 40-49 years with acute or convalescent COVID-19.

This chain uses TRBV7-8 with TRBJ1-5, with D perhaps matching TRBD1 (5 bases). This CDR3 spans 13 amino acids. V was cut by 1 base and J by 9 bases, with 10 bases left in between. Germline V CDR1 and CDR2: SGHVS, FQNEAQ. The CDR3: CASSLEQAVPQHF. The CDR3 nucleotides are TGTGCCAGCAGCTTAGAACAGGCCGTGCCCCAGCATTTT.

The chain is built from TRBV30 and TRBJ2-5; 7 positions match TRBD1. The length of the CDR3 is 13 residues. Germline-derived CDR1 and CDR2 are GTSNPN and SVGIG (reference sequence). V lost 2 bases and J lost 5; bases outside the gene matches: 5. The CDR3 region has the DNA TGTGCCTGGAGTAAACAGGGGCGGGAGACCCAGTACTTC. It translates to CAWSKQGRETQYF.

V is TRBV7-3 and J is TRBJ2-3; TRBD2 matches at 16 bases. V lost 5 bases to trimming and J lost 8 bases; unmatched junction nucleotides: 7. CDR1 is SGHTA, CDR2 FQGTGA, per germline. The CDR3 covers 16 residues. CDR3 amino acids: CASSTGGLAGGSTQYF. The CDR3 bases are TGTGCCAGCAGCACAGGGGGACTAGCGGGAGGGAGTACGCAGTATTTT.

The V and J genes are TRBV3-1 (or the pseudogene TRBV3-2) and TRBJ1-5, with D unclear. The CDR3 runs to 15 residues. V was pared by 2 bases and J by 2 bases, with 10 bases between. Germline assignment: CDR1 LGHDT and CDR2 YNNKEL (reference sequence). The CDR3 nucleotides read TGTGCCAGCAGCCAACTTAACCTAGGCAATCAGCCCCAGCATTTT. It translates to CASSQLNLGNQPQHF.

The chain recombines TRBV3-1 (or the pseudogene TRBV3-2) with TRBJ2-7; 9 bases are shared with TRBD1. The germline V gene encodes CDR1 LGHDT and CDR2 YNNKEL (reference sequence). The CDR3 sequence is 15 residues long. V lost 5 bases and J lost 4; bases outside the gene matches: 9. CDR3 nucleotide sequence: TGTGCCAGCAGCGGCCGGGGGGACAGGGATTACGAGCAGTACTTC. Its translation is CASSGRGDRDYEQYF.

V gene TRBV5-1 combines with J gene TRBJ1-6; D remains ambiguous. The germline gives CDR1 SGHRS, CDR2 YFSETQ. The CDR3 is 18 residues long. With 2 bases removed from V and 2 bases from J, the gap between germline ends came to 17 bases. The CDR3 loop is CASSFNVLSAAYNSPLHF. CDR3 DNA sequence: TGCGCCAGCAGCTTCAACGTTCTGAGTGCGGCCTATAATTCACCCCTCCACTTT. The full variable domain, in which reference TRBV5-1 and TRBJ1-6 provide the parts outside the CDR3, is KAGVTQTPRYLIKTRGQQVTLSCSPISGHRSVSWYQQTPGQGLQFLFEYFSETQRNKGNFPGRFSGRQFSNSRSEMNVSTLELGDSALYLCASSFNVLSAAYNSPLHFGNGTRLTVT.

The chain combines TRBV3-1 (or the pseudogene TRBV3-2) with TRBJ1-5; a weak D match, TRBD1 (6 bases). The CDR3 length is 15 residues. The germline V and J ends were trimmed by 4 bases and 6 bases, with 16 bases remaining between them. The germline gives CDR1 LGHDT, CDR2 YNNKEL (reference sequence). The CDR3 DNA reads as TGTGCCAGCAGCCTCTCGACAGGTCGGGGTCAGCCCCAGCATTTT. Protein: CASSLSTGRGQPQHF.

The V call is TRBV11-2, the J call TRBJ2-2; tentative D call: TRBD2 (6 bases). Germline V gives CDR1 SGHAT, CDR2 FQNNGV. This CDR3 is 14 amino acids long. Trimming stripped 6 bases from V and 9 bases from J, with 17 bases between. CDR3 in DNA: TGTGCCAGCAGAACGACTAGGGAGGTCCGGGAGCTGTTTTTT. It translates to CASRTTREVRELFF.

The chain links TRBV7-2 to TRBJ2-5; 16 bases map to TRBD2. V gave up 6 bases and J gave up 0 bases; unmatched junction bases: 4. The CDR3 runs 17 residues. Germline values: CDR1 SGHTA, CDR2 FQGNSA. The CDR3 region is CASRPGLAGGYQETQYF. CDR3 nucleotides: TGTGCCAGCAGGCCGGGACTAGCGGGAGGGTACCAAGAGACCCAGTACTTC. The variable domain in full, with the rest retrieved from reference TRBV7-2 and TRBJ2-5, is GAGVSQSPSNKVTEKGKDVELRCDPISGHTALYWYRQSLGQGLEFLIYFQGNSAPDKSGLPSDRFSAERTGGSVSTLTIQRTQQEDSAVYLCASRPGLAGGYQETQYFGPGTRLLVL.

In this sample, this clone turned up once. The chain combines TRBV29-1 with TRBJ2-2; 9 bases align to TRBD1. CDR1 SQVTM and CDR2 ANQGSEA come from the germline V gene. The CDR3 runs to 16 residues. J lost 3 bases, V lost 0 bases, and 5 bases had no gene match. CDR3 in amino acids: CSVEDPRTGDTGELFF. In DNA form, the CDR3 reads TGCAGCGTTGAAGATCCGCGGACAGGGGACACCGGGGAGCTGTTTTTT.

The gene calls are TRBV24-1 and TRBJ2-2; TRBD1 is a possible D gene (6 bases). Germline assignment: CDR1 KGHDR and CDR2 SFDVKD. The CDR3 runs to 13 residues. Trimming took off 9 bases at V and 0 bases at J, with 7 bases between the two ends. This chain's CDR3 is CATGDTNTGELFF. The CDR3 DNA sequence: TGTGCCACCGGGGACACGAACACCGGGGAGCTGTTTTTT.

The CDR3 is CASSPQGGRGNQPQHF. The CDR3 nucleotides read TGTGCCAGTAGTCCACAGGGGGGACGAGGAAATCAGCCCCAGCATTTT. The V call is TRBV19, the J call TRBJ1-5, with 8 bases matching TRBD1. This CDR3 is 16 amino acids long. Germline trimming cut 5 bases from V and 4 bases from J; bases unmatched to any gene: 10. The germline V gene has CDR1 LNHDA and CDR2 SQIVND (reference sequence).

The gene calls are TRBV19 and TRBJ2-3; TRBD2 matches at 10 bases. J gave up 5 bases and V 4 bases, and 3 bases lay outside the gene matches. Germline V gene sequence: CDR1 LNHDA, CDR2 SQIVND (reference sequence). This CDR3 comprises 14 residues. The DNA for the CDR3 is TGTGCCAGTAGTACCCGGACTAGCGGAGATACGCAGTATTTT. Protein: CASSTRTSGDTQYF.

The rearrangement links TRBV2 to TRBJ2-7; a possible D gene is TRBD1 (5 bases). Germline CDR1 and CDR2: SNHLY and FYNNEI. V was shortened by 4 bases and J by 6 bases, with 16 bases between the two germline ends. The CDR3 is 14 amino acids. The CDR3 coding sequence is TGTGCCAGCAGTGTCTGGGGCATAGATATCGAGCAGTACTTC. Protein: CASSVWGIDIEQYF.

CDR3 nucleotides: TGCGCCAGCAGCCAAGAGGGTAGCTCTTTGGGCACAGATACGCAGTATTTT. Translating gives CASSQEGSSLGTDTQYF. The chain employs TRBV4-1 and TRBJ2-3; D is unclear. This CDR3 is 17 amino acids long. Germline loops: CDR1 MGHRA, CDR2 YSYEKL. V lost 0 bases, J lost 1 base, and 14 bases lay in between.

V usage is TRBV21-1 and J usage is TRBJ2-7; TRBD2, as called in the table, went unchecked against the DNA. TRBV21-1 is marked as a pseudogene. This CDR3 region has 18 residues. This chain's CDR3 is CASSQSGLVDLSSYEQYF. CDR3 sequence (DNA): TGTGCCAGCAGCCAATCGGGACTAGTGGACTTATCCTCCTACGAGCAGTACTTC.

The rearrangement uses TRBV19 and TRBJ2-7, with 8 bases matching TRBD1. The V gene end was trimmed by 8 bases and the J gene end by 2 bases; junction bases not matched to a gene: 8. The CDR3 covers 14 residues. Germline assignment: CDR1 LNHDA and CDR2 SQIVND (reference sequence). The CDR3 DNA reads TGTGCCAGTGCCCCAGACAGGGGTACCTACGAGCAGTACTTC. This codes for CASAPDRGTYEQYF.